Each of the 30 T cell receptor beta chains below was sequenced from the same sample in a study of Ad26.COV2.S vaccination and SARS-CoV-2 variants. Treatment noted: 15 to 20 received Ad26.COV2.S at low or high dose, single or two shots; 5 received placebo; per-sample allocation not given. Samples analyzed were those drawn on day 63 after the first vaccine or placebo injection. Sequencing used immunoSEQ multiplex PCR; TCRdb keeps in-frame clones, though not all of them. The table records some 390,000 clones, 80% to 90% of them present only once. This material consisted of peripheral blood, taken in a trial of Ad26.COV2.S vaccine versus placebo. The source is a person aged 18-60 years who received the Ad26.COV2.S COVID-19 vaccine or a placebo.

The genes are TRBV4-3 and TRBJ2-7; possibly TRBD1 or TRBD2 for D (5 bases each). Trimming stripped 0 bases from V and 6 bases from J, with 9 bases between. CDR3 length: 13 residues. CDR1 is LGHNA, CDR2 YSLEER, per germline. The CDR3 is CASSQELRGEQYF. CDR3 in DNA: TGCGCCAGCAGCCAAGAATTGAGGGGCGAGCAGTACTTC.

The chain has TRBV4-1 and TRBJ1-1, with TRBD1 as a possible D gene (5 bases). This CDR3 comprises 14 residues. The V end lost 1 base, the J end lost 7 bases, and 13 bases lay between the germline ends. Germline loops: CDR1 MGHRA, CDR2 YSYEKL. In DNA, the CDR3 is TGCGCCAGCAGCCAAGCGAGTGGGGGGGATGAAGCTTTCTTT. This codes for CASSQASGGDEAFF.

The chain uses TRBV10-3 and TRBJ1-3; D gene uncertain. With 5 bases removed from V and 0 bases from J, the gap between germline ends came to 11 bases. CDR3 length: 15 amino acids. Germline CDR1 ENHRY, CDR2 SYGVKD. The CDR3 region has the DNA TGTGCCATCAGTATCGACGGTGGCTCTGGAAACACCATATATTTT. Protein product: CAISIDGGSGNTIYF.

This chain links TRBV30 with TRBJ2-1; D is unclear. The V end was cut by 2 bases, the J end by 4 bases, with 9 bases between. The CDR3 is made up of 13 amino acids. The germline CDR1 and CDR2 sequences are GTSNPN and SVGIG (reference sequence). The CDR3 DNA sequence: TGTGCCTGGAGTATAGGGCAATACAATGAGCAGTTCTTC. Protein product: CAWSIGQYNEQFF.

The chain combines TRBV5-4 with TRBJ2-1; the D is unclear. V was cut by 4 bases and J by 8 bases, with 16 bases left in between. CDR3 length equals 14 residues. CDR1 and CDR2 (germline): SGHNT, YYREEE (reference sequence). This chain's CDR3 is CASSRPGKRDEQFF. As DNA, the CDR3 is TGTGCCAGCAGCAGGCCTGGAAAAAGGGATGAGCAGTTCTTC. The whole variable domain, remainder taken from reference TRBV5-4 and TRBJ2-1, is ETGVTQSPTHLIKTRGQQVTLRCSSQSGHNTVSWYQQALGQGPQFIFQYYREEENGRGNFPPRFSGLQFPNYSSELNVNALELDDSALYLCASSRPGKRDEQFFGPGTRLTVL.

The chain is built from TRBV27 and TRBJ2-3; D gene unclear. V lost 5 bases, J lost 11 bases, and 8 bases lay in between. This CDR3 spans 10 amino acids. CDR1 is MNHEY, CDR2 SMNVEV, per germline (reference sequence). The CDR3 DNA is TGTGCCAGCAGTCCGCCAAAGCAGTATTTT. The encoded protein is CASSPPKQYF.

Only one count was recorded for this clone. J is TRBJ1-2 and V is TRBV6-6; perhaps TRBD1 as D (5 bases). CDR1 is MNHNY and CDR2 is SVGAGI in the germline V gene (reference sequence). CDR3 length equals 14 residues. V dropped 7 bases and J dropped 0 bases, with 12 bases sitting between them. CDR3 DNA: TGTGCCAGCAAAACAAGGGACTCTAACTATGGCTACACCTTC. It translates to CASKTRDSNYGYTF.

This CDR3 is CASSGQSFTPDTQYF. The CDR3 coding sequence is TGTGCCAGCAGCGGACAGAGTTTCACACCAGATACGCAGTATTTT. This chain links TRBV6-5 with TRBJ2-3, with D perhaps matching TRBD1 (6 bases). The germline gives CDR1 MNHEY, CDR2 SVGAGI. Trimming shortened V by 6 bases and J by 4 bases, and 17 bases separated the two germline ends. CDR3 length equals 15 residues.

The rearrangement joins TRBV4-1 to TRBJ1-1; 8 bases align to TRBD1. CDR1 is MGHRA and CDR2 is YSYEKL in the germline V gene. The CDR3 runs 16 residues. After removal of 3 bases from V and 4 bases from J, the junction contained 10 bases not matched to a gene. In nucleotides, the CDR3 is TGCGCCAGCAGCCACAGGGACTGGACAGGGAGCACTGAAGCTTTCTTT. Translation: CASSHRDWTGSTEAFF.

About this clone itself: This may come from a read error, since a much larger clone is one base off. The same CDR3 is also encoded by other DNA sequences in this sample. The CDR3 sequence is CASSLNTGELFF. CDR3 nucleotide sequence: TGTGCCAGCAGCCTTAACACCGGGGAGCTGTTTTTT. J is TRBJ2-2 and V is TRBV3-1 (or the pseudogene TRBV3-2); no clear D gene. The CDR3 has 12 amino acids. V lost 4 bases and J 2 bases, leaving 2 bases between the germline ends. Germline CDR1 is LGHDT and CDR2 is YNNKEL (reference sequence).

CDR3 region: CATSRDWWSGGGPTYNEQFF. In DNA form, the CDR3 reads TGTGCCACCAGCAGAGATTGGTGGTCGGGAGGGGGGCCGACCTACAATGAGCAGTTCTTC. J is TRBJ2-1 and V is TRBV15, with TRBD2 matching 8 bases. V lost 0 bases and J lost 2; bases outside the gene matches: 15. The CDR3 spans 20 residues. Germline V lookup: CDR1 LNHNV, CDR2 YYDKDF (reference sequence).

In DNA, the CDR3 is TGTGCCAGCAGCCAAGATCGCGAGGCTTCCGAGACCCAGTACTTC. Residues: CASSQDREASETQYF. V usage is TRBV3-1 (or the pseudogene TRBV3-2) and J usage is TRBJ2-5; D is unclear. Germline V lookup: CDR1 LGHDT, CDR2 YNNKEL (reference sequence). V was cut by 0 bases and J by 5 bases, with 13 bases left in between. The CDR3 is made up of 15 amino acids.

The rearrangement joins TRBV4-3 to TRBJ2-5; 8 positions agree with TRBD2. The CDR3 consists of 16 residues. CDR1 LGHNA and CDR2 YSLEER come from the germline V gene. J lost 5 bases, V lost 0 bases, and 8 bases had no gene match. In DNA form, the CDR3 reads TGCGCCAGCAGCCAAGAACGCGTCTTAGCGGGGGAGACCCAGTACTTC. This sequence encodes CASSQERVLAGETQYF.

V usage is TRBV7-9 and J usage is TRBJ1-1; the match to TRBD1 covers 8 bases. The germline CDR1 and CDR2 sequences are SEHNR and FQNEAQ (reference sequence). CDR3 length: 16 residues. V lost 5 bases to trimming and J lost 0 bases; unmatched junction nucleotides: 8. Here the CDR3 reads CASSKGQGVMNTEAFF. The CDR3 bases are TGTGCCAGCAGCAAAGGACAGGGCGTGATGAACACTGAAGCTTTCTTT.

The rearrangement uses TRBV7-9 and TRBJ1-2, with D maybe TRBD1 (6 bases). Germline CDR1 is SEHNR and CDR2 is FQNEAQ (reference sequence). This CDR3 comprises 15 residues. The V and J ends lost 3 bases and 4 bases respectively, with 15 bases between them. The CDR3 loop reads CASSFVGRGIYGYTF. CDR3 nucleotides: TGTGCCAGCAGCTTTGTTGGGAGGGGGATCTATGGCTACACCTTC.

To note about this clone: Relative to the germline gene, one junction end is altered; a read error may explain this. The chain couples TRBV7-7 to TRBJ1-1; D remains ambiguous. Germline V lookup: CDR1 SSHAT, CDR2 FNYEAQ (reference sequence). The CDR3 extends over 17 amino acids. This CDR3 reads CASSFGRGGGQDTEAFF. In DNA form, the CDR3 reads TGTGCTAGCAGCTTTGGACGAGGAGGAGGTCAGGACACTGAAGCTTTCTTT. The full variable domain, its missing parts supplied by reference TRBV7-7 and TRBJ1-1, is GAGVSQSPRYKVTKRGQDVTLRCDPISSHATLYWYQQALGQGPEFLTYFNYEAQPDKSGLPSDRFSAERPEGSISTLTIQRTEQRDSAMYRCASSFGRGGGQDTEAFFGQGTRLTVV.

The chain has TRBV7-2 and TRBJ2-1; perhaps TRBD1 as D (5 bases). CDR3 length: 15 amino acids. Trimming stripped 2 bases from V and 5 bases from J, with 13 bases between. Germline CDR1 SGHTA, CDR2 FQGNSA. The CDR3 loop is CASSLSWGPDNEQFF. The CDR3 DNA reads as TGTGCCAGCAGCTTATCGTGGGGCCCTGACAATGAGCAGTTCTTC.

V and J are TRBV3-1 (or the pseudogene TRBV3-2) and TRBJ2-1, with D perhaps matching TRBD2 (6 bases). CDR3 length: 14 residues. The V end was cut by 4 bases, the J end by 5 bases, with 12 bases between. In germline, CDR1 is LGHDT, CDR2 YNNKEL (reference sequence). In nucleotides, the CDR3 is TGTGCCAGCAGCCGACTAGGGGTCCACAATGAGCAGTTCTTC. Encoded protein: CASSRLGVHNEQFF.

Here the CDR3 DNA reads TGTGCCTGGAGTCTGGGACAGCTCTATAATTCACCCCTCCACTTT. Its protein product is CAWSLGQLYNSPLHF. The chain combines TRBV30 with TRBJ1-6; the match to TRBD1 covers 7 bases. The CDR3 contains 15 residues. Per the germline V gene, CDR1 is GTSNPN and CDR2 is SVGIG (reference sequence). With V trimmed by 2 bases and J by 3 bases, 4 bases remained unmatched.

The rearrangement links TRBV11-3 to TRBJ1-6; D unresolved. Germline CDR1 is SGHNT and CDR2 is YENEEA. Deletions cut 1 base from V and 7 bases from J, with 5 bases between. This CDR3 contains 13 residues. The CDR3 DNA reads TGTGCCAGCAGCTTAGTTCAGAATTCACCCCTCCACTTT. It yields the protein CASSLVQNSPLHF. Complete variable domain (other parts from reference TRBV11-3 and TRBJ1-6): EAGVVQSPRYKIIEKKQPVAFWCNPISGHNTLYWYLQNLGQGPELLIRYENEEAVDDSQLPKDRFSAERLKGVDSTLKIQPAELGDSAVYLCASSLVQNSPLHFGNGTRLTVT.

The gene calls are TRBV5-5 and TRBJ2-3, with a tentative D call TRBD2 (6 bases). Germline lookup yields CDR1 SGHKS and CDR2 YYEKEE (reference sequence). Trimming shortened V by 3 bases and J by 8 bases, and 13 bases separated the two germline ends. The CDR3 is 13 amino acids. In DNA, the CDR3 is TGTGCCAGCAGCTGGAGGGTTAGCGGTACGCAGTATTTT. This gives the protein CASSWRVSGTQYF.

The CDR3 is CASSLISVGGWDTQYF. The CDR3 DNA follows: TGTGCCAGCAGCTTAATCTCGGTCGGGGGCTGGGATACGCAGTATTTT. V usage is TRBV13 and J usage is TRBJ2-3; possibly TRBD1 or TRBD2 for D (6 bases each). V was cut by 2 bases and J by 6 bases, with 18 bases left in between. Germline CDR1 reads PRHDT; CDR2 reads FYEKMQ (reference sequence). The CDR3 loop spans 16 amino acids.

This chain links TRBV5-6 with TRBJ2-1, with D possibly being TRBD2 (5 bases). The CDR3 has 14 residues. The V end lost 2 bases, the J end lost 4 bases, and 10 bases lay between the germline ends. Per the germline V gene, CDR1 is SGHDT and CDR2 is YYEEEE. CDR3 bases: TGTGCCAGCAGCTTCCGGGGTGTGTACAATGAGCAGTTCTTC. Translating gives CASSFRGVYNEQFF.

Comment on this clone: Mismatch with germline at one junction end may stem from a read error. Other DNA sequences within the sample encode an identical CDR3. V is TRBV4-3 and J is TRBJ2-2; possibly TRBD2 for D (5 bases). Germline V gives CDR1 LGHNA, CDR2 YSLEER. The CDR3 has 17 amino acids. The DNA of the CDR3 is TGCGCTAGCAGCCAAGATAGGGCTTCCCGGGGAACCGGGGAGCTGTTTTTT. Protein: CASSQDRASRGTGELFF.

This clone was seen only once. The chain links TRBV27 to TRBJ2-7; possibly TRBD1 or TRBD2 for D (5 bases each). CDR1 and CDR2 (germline): MNHEY, SMNVEV (reference sequence). V lost 8 bases, J lost 2 bases, and 19 bases lay in between. The CDR3 sequence is 15 residues long. CDR3 residues: CASRNPRDATYEQYF. As DNA, the CDR3 is TGTGCCAGCCGAAACCCACGGGACGCAACCTACGAGCAGTACTTC.

This clone has more than one count but fewer than ten. The chain has TRBV3-1 (or the pseudogene TRBV3-2) and TRBJ1-6; D gene unclear. Trimming removed 1 base at V and 8 bases at J, with 6 bases between. The length of the CDR3 is 13 residues. Looked up from germline, CDR1 is LGHDT and CDR2 is YNNKEL (reference sequence). The DNA of the CDR3 is TGTGCCAGCAGCCAAGGTCAGCATTCACCCCTCCACTTT. It translates to CASSQGQHSPLHF.

The chain has TRBV5-6 and TRBJ1-2, with 9 bases that match TRBD1. V was clipped by 2 bases and J by 6 bases; unmatched bases: 11. The CDR3 totals 16 residues. Germline loops: CDR1 SGHDT, CDR2 YYEEEE. The CDR3 loop reads CASSLGTGPDPNGYTF. The CDR3 coding sequence is TGTGCCAGCAGCTTAGGGACAGGGCCAGATCCTAATGGCTACACCTTC. The full variable domain, with the rest looked up from reference TRBV5-6 and TRBJ1-2, is DAGVTQSPTHLIKTRGQQVTLRCSPKSGHDTVSWYQQALGQGPQFIFQYYEEEERQRGNFPDRFSGHQFPNYSSELNVNALLLGDSALYLCASSLGTGPDPNGYTFGSGTRLTVV.

This clone has more than one count but fewer than ten. The CDR3: CASSPEAAGNQPQHF. The CDR3 DNA is TGTGCCAGCAGCCCCGAGGCGGCAGGCAATCAGCCCCAGCATTTT. The rearrangement links TRBV7-9 to TRBJ1-5, with no clear D. The germline V gene encodes CDR1 SEHNR and CDR2 FQNEAQ (reference sequence). Trimming took 5 bases from V and 2 from J, leaving 13 bases between them. The CDR3 sequence is 15 residues long. Filled out from reference TRBV7-9 and TRBJ1-5, the complete variable domain reads DTGVSQNPRHKITKRGQNVTFRCDPISEHNRLYWYRQTLGQGPEFLTYFQNEAQLEKSRLLSDRFSAERPKGSFSTLEIQRTEQGDSAMYLCASSPEAAGNQPQHFGDGTRLSIL.

The CDR3 bases are TGTGCCAGCTCTGGGGCCCTTTATAATTCACCCCTCCACTTT. Encoded protein: CASSGALYNSPLHF. The chain recombines TRBV6-5 with TRBJ1-6; D may be TRBD1 (5 bases). V was cut by 8 bases and J by 4 bases, with 12 bases left in between. Germline V gene sequence: CDR1 MNHEY, CDR2 SVGAGI. The CDR3 has 14 amino acids.

The chain combines TRBV4-1 with TRBJ2-1; D not certain. Germline CDR1 reads MGHRA; CDR2 reads YSYEKL. CDR3 length equals 16 residues. V was trimmed by 3 bases and J by 6 bases, leaving 18 bases between them. The CDR3 DNA sequence: TGCGCCAGCAGCCAGTATCTGGGAAAACCGTCCAATGAGCAGTTCTTC. Protein product: CASSQYLGKPSNEQFF.